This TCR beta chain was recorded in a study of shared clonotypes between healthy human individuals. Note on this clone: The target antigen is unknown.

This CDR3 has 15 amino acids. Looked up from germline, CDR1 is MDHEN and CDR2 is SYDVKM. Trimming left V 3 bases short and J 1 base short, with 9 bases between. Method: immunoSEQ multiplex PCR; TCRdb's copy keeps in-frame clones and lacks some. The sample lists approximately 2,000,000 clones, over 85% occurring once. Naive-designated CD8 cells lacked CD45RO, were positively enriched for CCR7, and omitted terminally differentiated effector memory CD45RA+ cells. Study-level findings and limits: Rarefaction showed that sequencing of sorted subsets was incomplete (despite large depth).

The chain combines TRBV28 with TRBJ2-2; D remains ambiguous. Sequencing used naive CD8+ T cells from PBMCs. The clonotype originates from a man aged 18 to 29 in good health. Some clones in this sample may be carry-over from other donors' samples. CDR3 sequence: CASSFPRKNTGELFF. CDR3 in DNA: TGTGCCAGCAGTTTCCCCAGGAAGAACACCGGGGAGCTGTTTTTT.